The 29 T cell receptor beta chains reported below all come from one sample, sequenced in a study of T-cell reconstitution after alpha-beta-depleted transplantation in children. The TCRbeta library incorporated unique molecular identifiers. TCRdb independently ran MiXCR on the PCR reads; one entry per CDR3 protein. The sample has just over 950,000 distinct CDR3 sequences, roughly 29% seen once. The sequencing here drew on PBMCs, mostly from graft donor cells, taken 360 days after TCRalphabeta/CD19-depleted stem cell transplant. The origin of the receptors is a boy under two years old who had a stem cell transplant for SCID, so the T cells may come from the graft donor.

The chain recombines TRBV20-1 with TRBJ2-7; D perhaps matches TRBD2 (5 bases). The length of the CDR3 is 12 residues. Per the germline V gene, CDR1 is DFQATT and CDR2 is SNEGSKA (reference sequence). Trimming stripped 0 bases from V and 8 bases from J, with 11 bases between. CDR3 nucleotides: TGCAGTGCTAGAGATGAGGGCCCCCAGCAGTACTTC. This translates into CSARDEGPQQYF.

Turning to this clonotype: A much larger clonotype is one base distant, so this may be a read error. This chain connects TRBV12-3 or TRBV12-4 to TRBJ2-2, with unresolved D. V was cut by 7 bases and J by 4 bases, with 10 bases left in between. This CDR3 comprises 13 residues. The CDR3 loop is CASNPDGTGELFF. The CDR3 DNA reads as TGTGCCAGCAACCCGGACGGCACCGGGGAGCTGTTTTTT.

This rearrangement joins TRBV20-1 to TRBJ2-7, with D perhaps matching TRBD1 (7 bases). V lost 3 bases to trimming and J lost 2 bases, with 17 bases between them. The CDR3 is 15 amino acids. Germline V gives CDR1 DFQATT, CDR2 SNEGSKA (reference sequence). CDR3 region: CSARITGRGAYEQYF. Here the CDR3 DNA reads TGCAGTGCTAGGATCACGGGCAGGGGGGCCTACGAGCAGTACTTC.

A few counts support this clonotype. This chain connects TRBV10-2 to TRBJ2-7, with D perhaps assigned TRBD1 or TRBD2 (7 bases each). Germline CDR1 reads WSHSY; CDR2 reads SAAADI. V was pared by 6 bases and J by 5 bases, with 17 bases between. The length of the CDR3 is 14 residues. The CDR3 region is CASRGGTALDEQYF. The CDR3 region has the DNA TGCGCCAGCAGGGGGGGGACAGCTCTCGACGAGCAGTACTTC.

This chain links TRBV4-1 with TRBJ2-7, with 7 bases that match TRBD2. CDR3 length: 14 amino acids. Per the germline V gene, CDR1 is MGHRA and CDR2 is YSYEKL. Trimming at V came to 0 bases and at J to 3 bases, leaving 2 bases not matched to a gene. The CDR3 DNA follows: TGCGCCAGCAGCCAAGACGAGCGGGGCTACGAGCAGTACTTC. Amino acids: CASSQDERGYEQYF.

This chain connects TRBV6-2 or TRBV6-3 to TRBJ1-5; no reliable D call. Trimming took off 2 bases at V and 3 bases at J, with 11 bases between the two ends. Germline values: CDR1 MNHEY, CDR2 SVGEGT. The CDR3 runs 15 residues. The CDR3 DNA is TGTGCCAGCAGTTACGGTTGGCAGCTCAATCAGCCCCAGCATTTT. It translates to CASSYGWQLNQPQHF.

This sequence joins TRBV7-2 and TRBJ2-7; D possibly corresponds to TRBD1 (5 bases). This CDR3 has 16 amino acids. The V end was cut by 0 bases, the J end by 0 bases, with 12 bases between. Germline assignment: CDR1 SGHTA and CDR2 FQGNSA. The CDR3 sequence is CASSLAYRLSSYEQYF. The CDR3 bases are TGTGCCAGCAGCTTAGCGTACAGGTTGAGCTCCTACGAGCAGTACTTC. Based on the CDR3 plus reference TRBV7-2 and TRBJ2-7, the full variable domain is GAGVSQSPSNKVTEKGKDVELRCDPISGHTALYWYRQSLGQGLEFLIYFQGNSAPDKSGLPSDRFSAERTGGSVSTLTIQRTQQEDSAVYLCASSLAYRLSSYEQYFGPGTRLTVT.

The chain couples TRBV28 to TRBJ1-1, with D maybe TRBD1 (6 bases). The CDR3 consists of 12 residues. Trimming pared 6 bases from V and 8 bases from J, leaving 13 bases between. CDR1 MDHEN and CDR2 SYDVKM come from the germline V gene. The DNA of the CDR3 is TGTGCCAGCAGCCGGCAGGGGCTCGAAGCTTTCTTT. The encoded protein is CASSRQGLEAFF.

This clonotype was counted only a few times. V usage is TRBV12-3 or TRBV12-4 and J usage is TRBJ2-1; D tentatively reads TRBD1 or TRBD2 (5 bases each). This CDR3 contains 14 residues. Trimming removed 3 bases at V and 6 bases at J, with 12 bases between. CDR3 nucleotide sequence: TGTGCCAGCAGTTTGGGGGTCAGCCTCAATGAGCAGTTCTTC. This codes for CASSLGVSLNEQFF.

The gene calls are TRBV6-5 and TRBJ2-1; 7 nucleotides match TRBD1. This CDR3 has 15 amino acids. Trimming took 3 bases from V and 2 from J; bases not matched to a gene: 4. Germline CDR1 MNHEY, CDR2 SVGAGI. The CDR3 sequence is CASSYGRGTYNEQFF. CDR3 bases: TGTGCCAGCAGTTATGGCAGGGGGACCTACAATGAGCAGTTCTTC.

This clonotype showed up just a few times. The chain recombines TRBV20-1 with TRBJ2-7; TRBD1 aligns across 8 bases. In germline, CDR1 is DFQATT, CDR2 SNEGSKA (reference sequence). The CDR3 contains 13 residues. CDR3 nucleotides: TGCAGCGCCCGGGACAGGATTAGCTACGAGCAGTACTTC. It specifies CSARDRISYEQYF.

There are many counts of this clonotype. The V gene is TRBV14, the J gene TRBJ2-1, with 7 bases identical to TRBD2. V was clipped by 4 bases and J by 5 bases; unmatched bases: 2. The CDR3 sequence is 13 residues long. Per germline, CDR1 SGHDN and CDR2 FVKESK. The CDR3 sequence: CASSRRGDNEQFF. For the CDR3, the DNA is TGTGCCAGCAGCCGTCGGGGGGACAATGAGCAGTTCTTC. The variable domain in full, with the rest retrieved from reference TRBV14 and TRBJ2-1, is EAGVTQFPSHSVIEKGQTVTLRCDPISGHDNLYWYRRVMGKEIKFLLHFVKESKQDESGMPNNRFLAERTGGTYSTLKVQPAELEDSGVYFCASSRRGDNEQFFGPGTRLTVL.

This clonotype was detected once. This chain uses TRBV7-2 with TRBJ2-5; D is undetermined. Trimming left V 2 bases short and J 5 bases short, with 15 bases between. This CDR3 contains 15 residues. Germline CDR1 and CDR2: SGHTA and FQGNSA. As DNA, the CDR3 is TGTGCCAGCAGCTTAACCGGGCCCCCTGGGGAGACCCAGTACTTC. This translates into CASSLTGPPGETQYF.

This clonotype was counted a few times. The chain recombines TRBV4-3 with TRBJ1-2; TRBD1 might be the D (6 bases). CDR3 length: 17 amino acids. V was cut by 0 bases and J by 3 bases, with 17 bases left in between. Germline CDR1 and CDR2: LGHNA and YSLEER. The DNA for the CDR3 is TGCGCCAGCAGCCAAGATCCTAGGGGGAATATAGACTATGGCTACACCTTC. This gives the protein CASSQDPRGNIDYGYTF.

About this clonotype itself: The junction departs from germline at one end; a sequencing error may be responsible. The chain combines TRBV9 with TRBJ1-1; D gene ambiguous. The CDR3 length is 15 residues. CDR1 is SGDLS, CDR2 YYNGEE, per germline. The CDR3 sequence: CASSVDGVGSTGAFF. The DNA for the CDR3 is TGTGCCAGCAGCGTAGATGGGGTCGGGAGCACTGGAGCTTTCTTT.

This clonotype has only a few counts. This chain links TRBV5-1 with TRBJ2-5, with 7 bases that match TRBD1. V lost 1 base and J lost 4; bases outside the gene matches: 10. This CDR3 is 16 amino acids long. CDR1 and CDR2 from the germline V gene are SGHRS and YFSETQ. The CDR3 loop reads CASSLTATGVGETQYF. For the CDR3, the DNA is TGCGCCAGCAGCTTGACGGCTACAGGGGTTGGAGAGACCCAGTACTTC.

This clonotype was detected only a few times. CDR3 loop: CAYKGQPNTGELFF. The CDR3 DNA sequence: TGTGCCTATAAGGGGCAGCCGAACACCGGGGAGCTGTTTTTT. This rearrangement joins TRBV12-3 or TRBV12-4 to TRBJ2-2, with D possibly being TRBD1 (5 bases). The CDR3 length is 14 residues. Trimming stripped 11 bases from V and 0 bases from J, with 13 bases between.

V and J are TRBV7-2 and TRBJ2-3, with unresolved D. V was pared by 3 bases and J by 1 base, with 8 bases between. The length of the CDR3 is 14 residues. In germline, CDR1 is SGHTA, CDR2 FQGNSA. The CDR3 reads CASSFLGRTDTQYF. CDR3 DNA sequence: TGTGCCAGCAGCTTCCTCGGTCGCACAGATACGCAGTATTTT.

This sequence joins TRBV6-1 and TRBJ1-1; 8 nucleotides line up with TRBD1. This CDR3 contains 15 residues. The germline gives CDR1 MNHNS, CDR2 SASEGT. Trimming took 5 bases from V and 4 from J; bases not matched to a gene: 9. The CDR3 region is CASSPRTGRRTEAFF. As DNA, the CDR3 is TGTGCCAGCAGTCCACGGACAGGGAGGCGCACTGAAGCTTTCTTT.

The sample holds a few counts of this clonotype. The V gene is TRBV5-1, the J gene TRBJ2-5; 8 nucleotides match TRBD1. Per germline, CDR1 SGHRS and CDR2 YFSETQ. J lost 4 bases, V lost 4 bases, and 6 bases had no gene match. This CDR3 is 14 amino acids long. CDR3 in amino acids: CASSKTGAVETQYF. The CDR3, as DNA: TGCGCCAGCAGCAAGACAGGGGCAGTAGAGACCCAGTACTTC.

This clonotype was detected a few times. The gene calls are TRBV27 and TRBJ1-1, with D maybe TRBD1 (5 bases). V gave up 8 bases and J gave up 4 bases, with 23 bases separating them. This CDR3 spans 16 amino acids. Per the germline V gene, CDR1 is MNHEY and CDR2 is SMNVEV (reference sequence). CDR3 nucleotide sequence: TGTGCCAGCCGTTCAGGTAGGGGCGAGTGGGGCACTGAAGCTTTCTTT. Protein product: CASRSGRGEWGTEAFF.

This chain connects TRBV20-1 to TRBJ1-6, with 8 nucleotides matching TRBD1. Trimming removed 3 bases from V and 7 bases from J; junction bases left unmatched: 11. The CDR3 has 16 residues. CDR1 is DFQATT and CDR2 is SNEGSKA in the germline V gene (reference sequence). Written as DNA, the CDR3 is TGCAGTGCTAGGGGACAGGTTGAGGGCCCCAATTCACCCCTCCACTTT. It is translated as CSARGQVEGPNSPLHF.

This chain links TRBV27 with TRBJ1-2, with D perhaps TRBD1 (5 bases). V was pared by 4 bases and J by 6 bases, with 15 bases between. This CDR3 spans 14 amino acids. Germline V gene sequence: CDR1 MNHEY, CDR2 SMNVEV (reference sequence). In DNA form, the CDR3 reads TGTGCCAGCAGTTCACGGGGGAAAGAGAATGGCTACACCTTC. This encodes CASSSRGKENGYTF.

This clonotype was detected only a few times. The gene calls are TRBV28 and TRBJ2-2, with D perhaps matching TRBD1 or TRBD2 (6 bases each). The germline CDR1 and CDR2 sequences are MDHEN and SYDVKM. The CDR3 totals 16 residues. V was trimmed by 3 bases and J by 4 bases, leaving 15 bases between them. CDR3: CASSFTGALGTGELFF. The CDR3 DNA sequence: TGTGCCAGCAGTTTTACGGGGGCTCTGGGCACCGGGGAGCTGTTTTTT.

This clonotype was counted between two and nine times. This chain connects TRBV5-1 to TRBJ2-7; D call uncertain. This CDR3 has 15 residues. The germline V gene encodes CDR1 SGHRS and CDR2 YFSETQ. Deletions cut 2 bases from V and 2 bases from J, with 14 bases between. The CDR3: CASSLSVDAAYEQYF. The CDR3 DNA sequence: TGCGCCAGCAGCTTATCGGTAGACGCAGCCTACGAGCAGTACTTC.

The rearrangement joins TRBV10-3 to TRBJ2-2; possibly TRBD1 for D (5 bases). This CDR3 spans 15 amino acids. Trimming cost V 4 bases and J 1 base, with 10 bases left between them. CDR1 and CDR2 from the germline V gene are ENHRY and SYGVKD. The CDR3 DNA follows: TGTGCCATCAGTGTGGGAAGGGGGAACACCGGGGAGCTGTTTTTT. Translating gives CAISVGRGNTGELFF.

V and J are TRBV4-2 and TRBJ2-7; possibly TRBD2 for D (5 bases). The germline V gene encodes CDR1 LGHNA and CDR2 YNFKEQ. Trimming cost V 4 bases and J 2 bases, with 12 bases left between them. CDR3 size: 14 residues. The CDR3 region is CASSREGAAYEQYF. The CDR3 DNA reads TGTGCCAGCAGCCGTGAGGGCGCTGCCTACGAGCAGTACTTC.

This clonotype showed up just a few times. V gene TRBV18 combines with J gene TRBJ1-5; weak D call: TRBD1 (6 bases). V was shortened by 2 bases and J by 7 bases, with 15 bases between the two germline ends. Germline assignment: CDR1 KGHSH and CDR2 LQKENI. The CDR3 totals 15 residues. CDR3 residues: CASSPLRGAGQPQHF. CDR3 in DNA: TGTGCCAGCTCACCATTGAGGGGGGCAGGGCAGCCCCAGCATTTT.

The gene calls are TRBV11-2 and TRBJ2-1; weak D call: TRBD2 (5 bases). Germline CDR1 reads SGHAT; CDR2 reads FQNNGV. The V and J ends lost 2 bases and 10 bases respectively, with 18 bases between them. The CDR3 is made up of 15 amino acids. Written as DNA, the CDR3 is TGTGCCAGCAGCTTATCCGGCCCGAGAGGGCGCGAGCAGTTCTTC. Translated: CASSLSGPRGREQFF. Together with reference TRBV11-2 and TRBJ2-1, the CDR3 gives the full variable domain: EAGVAQSPRYKIIEKRQSVAFWCNPISGHATLYWYQQILGQGPKLLIQFQNNGVVDDSQLPKDRFSAERLKGVDSTLKIQPAKLEDSAVYLCASSLSGPRGREQFFGPGTRLTVL.